What follows describes a single T cell receptor beta chain. The repertoire was sequenced with immunoSEQ multiplex PCR; TCRdb's copy has only in-frame clones and lacks some. Of about 1,500,000 clones listed, roughly 95% were seen once; the top ten hold 0.95% to 1.5%. These data originate in a study of shared clonotypes between healthy human individuals. The V end lost 6 bases, the J end lost 3 bases, and 15 bases lay between the germline ends. The CDR3 extends over 15 amino acids. Germline lookup yields CDR1 MDHEN and CDR2 SYDVKM. Source material: naive CD4+ T cells sorted from blood. Described subset: CD45RA+ positively selected. This receptor was identified in a man between 25 and 39 years old in good health. The chain employs TRBV28 and TRBJ1-5, with unresolved D. CDR3 bases: TGTGCCAGCAGATTAGGACTGTTTTCCAATCAGCCCCAGCATTTT. Amino acid sequence: CASRLGLFSNQPQHF.